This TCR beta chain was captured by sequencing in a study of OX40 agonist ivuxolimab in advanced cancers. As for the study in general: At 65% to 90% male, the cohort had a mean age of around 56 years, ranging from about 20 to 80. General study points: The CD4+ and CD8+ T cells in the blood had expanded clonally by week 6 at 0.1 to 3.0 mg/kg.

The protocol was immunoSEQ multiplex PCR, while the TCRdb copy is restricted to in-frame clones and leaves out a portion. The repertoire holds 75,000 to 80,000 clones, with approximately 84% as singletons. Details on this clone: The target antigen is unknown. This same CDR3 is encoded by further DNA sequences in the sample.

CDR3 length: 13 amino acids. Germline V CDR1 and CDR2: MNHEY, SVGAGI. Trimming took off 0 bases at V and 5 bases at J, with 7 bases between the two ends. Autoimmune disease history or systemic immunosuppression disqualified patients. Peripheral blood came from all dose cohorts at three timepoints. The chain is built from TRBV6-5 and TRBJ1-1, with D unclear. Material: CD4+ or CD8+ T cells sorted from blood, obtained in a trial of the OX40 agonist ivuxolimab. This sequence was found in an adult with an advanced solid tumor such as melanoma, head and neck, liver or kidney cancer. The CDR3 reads CASSYSTNTEAFF. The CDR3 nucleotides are TGTGCCAGCAGTTACTCGACCAATACTGAAGCTTTCTTT.